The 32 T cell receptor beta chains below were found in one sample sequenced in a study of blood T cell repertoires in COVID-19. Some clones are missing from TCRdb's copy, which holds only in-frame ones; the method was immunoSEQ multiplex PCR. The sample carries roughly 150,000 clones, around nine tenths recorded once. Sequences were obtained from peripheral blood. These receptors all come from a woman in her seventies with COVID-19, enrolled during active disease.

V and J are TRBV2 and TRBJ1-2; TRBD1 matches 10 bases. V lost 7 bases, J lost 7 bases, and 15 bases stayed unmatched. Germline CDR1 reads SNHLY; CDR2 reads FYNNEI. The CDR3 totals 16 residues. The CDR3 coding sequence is TGTGCCAGCATCGATCAGGCGGGACAGGGGTGGTCTGGCTACACCTTC. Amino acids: CASIDQAGQGWSGYTF.

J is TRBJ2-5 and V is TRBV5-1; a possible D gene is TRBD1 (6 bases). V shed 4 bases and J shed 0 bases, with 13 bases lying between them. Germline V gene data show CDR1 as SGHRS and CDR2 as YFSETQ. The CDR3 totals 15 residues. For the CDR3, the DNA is TGCGCCAGCAGCGTACAGGGTTTCTACCAAGAGACCCAGTACTTC. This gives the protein CASSVQGFYQETQYF.

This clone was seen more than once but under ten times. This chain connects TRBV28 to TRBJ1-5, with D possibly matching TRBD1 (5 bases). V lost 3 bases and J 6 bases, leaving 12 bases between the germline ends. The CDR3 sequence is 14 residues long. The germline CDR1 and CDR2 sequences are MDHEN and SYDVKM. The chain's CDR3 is CASSFGASGQPQHF. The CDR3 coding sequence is TGTGCCAGCAGTTTTGGGGCCTCGGGTCAGCCCCAGCATTTT.

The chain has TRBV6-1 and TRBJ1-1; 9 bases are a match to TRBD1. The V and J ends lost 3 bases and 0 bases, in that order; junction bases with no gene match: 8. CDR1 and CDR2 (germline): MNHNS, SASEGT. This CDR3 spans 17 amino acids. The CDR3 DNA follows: TGTGCCAGCAGTGAGGTACAGGGGGCTTTCATGAACACTGAAGCTTTCTTT. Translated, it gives CASSEVQGAFMNTEAFF.

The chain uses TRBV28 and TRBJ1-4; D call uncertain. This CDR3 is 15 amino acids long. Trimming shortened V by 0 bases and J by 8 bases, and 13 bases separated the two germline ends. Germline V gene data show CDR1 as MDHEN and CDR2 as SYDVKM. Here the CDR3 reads CASSLWSRRQEKLFF. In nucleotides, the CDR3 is TGTGCCAGCAGTTTATGGAGCAGGCGTCAGGAAAAACTGTTTTTT.

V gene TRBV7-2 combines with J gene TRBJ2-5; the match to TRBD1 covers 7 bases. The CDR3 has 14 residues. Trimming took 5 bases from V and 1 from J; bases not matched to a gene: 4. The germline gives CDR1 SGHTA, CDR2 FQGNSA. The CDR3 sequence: CASSLDRAQETQYF. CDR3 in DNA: TGTGCCAGCAGCCTCGACAGGGCCCAAGAGACCCAGTACTTC.

For the CDR3, the DNA is TGTGCCAGCAGCCCTTATCCGGGACTAGCGGGGCCGGTCGGCACAGATACGCAGTATTTT. Translated: CASSPYPGLAGPVGTDTQYF. V is TRBV3-1 (or the pseudogene TRBV3-2) and J is TRBJ2-3; 13 nucleotides agree with TRBD2. Per germline, CDR1 LGHDT and CDR2 YNNKEL (reference sequence). V was pared by 4 bases and J by 1 base, with 14 bases of the junction left unmatched. The CDR3 runs to 20 residues.

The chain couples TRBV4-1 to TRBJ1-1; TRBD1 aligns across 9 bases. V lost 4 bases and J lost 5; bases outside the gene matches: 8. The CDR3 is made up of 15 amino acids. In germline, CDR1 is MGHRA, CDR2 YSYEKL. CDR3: CASSPPGTGRTEAFF. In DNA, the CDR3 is TGCGCCAGCAGCCCCCCCGGGACAGGGCGGACTGAAGCTTTCTTT.

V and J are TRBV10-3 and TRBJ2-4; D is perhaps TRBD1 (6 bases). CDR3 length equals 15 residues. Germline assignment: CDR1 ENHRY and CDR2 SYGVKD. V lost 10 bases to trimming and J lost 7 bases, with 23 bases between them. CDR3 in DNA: TGTGCCACCATGGACAGCCTGACGGCTGCGAACATTCAGTACTTC. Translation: CATMDSLTAANIQYF.

In DNA, the CDR3 is TGTGCCACCAGCGCCTCCGGGACTAGCGTTGATGAGCAGTTCTTC. Translated, it gives CATSASGTSVDEQFF. The chain employs TRBV15 and TRBJ2-1; 10 positions agree with TRBD2. The germline V gene encodes CDR1 LNHNV and CDR2 YYDKDF (reference sequence). This CDR3 has 15 amino acids. The V gene end was trimmed by 5 bases and the J gene end by 8 bases; junction bases not matched to a gene: 9.

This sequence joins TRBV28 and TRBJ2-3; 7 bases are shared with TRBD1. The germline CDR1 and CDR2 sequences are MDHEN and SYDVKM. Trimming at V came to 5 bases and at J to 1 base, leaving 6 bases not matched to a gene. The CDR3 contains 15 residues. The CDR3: CASSETGTGTDTQYF. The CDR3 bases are TGTGCCAGCAGTGAAACCGGGACAGGCACAGATACGCAGTATTTT.

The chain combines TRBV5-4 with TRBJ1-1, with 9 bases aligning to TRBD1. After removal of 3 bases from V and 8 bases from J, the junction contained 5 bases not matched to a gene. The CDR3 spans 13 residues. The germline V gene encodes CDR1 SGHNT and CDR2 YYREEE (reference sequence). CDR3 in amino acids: CASSSGTGIEAFF. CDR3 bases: TGTGCCAGCAGCTCCGGGACAGGGATCGAAGCTTTCTTT.

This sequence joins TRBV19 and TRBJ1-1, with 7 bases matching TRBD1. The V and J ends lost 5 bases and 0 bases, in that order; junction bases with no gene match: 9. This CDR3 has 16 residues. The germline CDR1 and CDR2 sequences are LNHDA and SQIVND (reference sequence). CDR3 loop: CASSALTGLMNTEAFF. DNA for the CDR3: TGTGCCAGTAGTGCCCTGACAGGGCTTATGAACACTGAAGCTTTCTTT.

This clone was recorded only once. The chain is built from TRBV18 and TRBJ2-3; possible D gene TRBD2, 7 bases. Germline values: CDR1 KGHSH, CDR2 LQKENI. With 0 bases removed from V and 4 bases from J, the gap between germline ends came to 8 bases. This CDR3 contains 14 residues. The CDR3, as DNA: TGTGCCAGCTCACCACCGGGGGGGCCAGATACGCAGTATTTT. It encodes CASSPPGGPDTQYF.

The CDR3 DNA sequence: TGTGCCAGCTCACCACGACAGGGGTCCCTGACGGAAGAGCAGTACTTC. Its translation is CASSPRQGSLTEEQYF. This chain links TRBV18 with TRBJ2-7, with 8 positions matching TRBD1. In germline, CDR1 is KGHSH, CDR2 LQKENI. The CDR3 is 16 residues long. Losses at the gene ends were 1 base for V and 7 bases for J; bases not matched to a gene: 12.

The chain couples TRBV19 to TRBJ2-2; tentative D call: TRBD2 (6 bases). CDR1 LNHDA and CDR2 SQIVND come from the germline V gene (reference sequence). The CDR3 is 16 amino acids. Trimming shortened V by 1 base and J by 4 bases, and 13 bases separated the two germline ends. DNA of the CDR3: TGTGCCAGTAGTATAGTTGGAGGGGCGGGCACCGGGGAGCTGTTTTTT. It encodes CASSIVGGAGTGELFF.

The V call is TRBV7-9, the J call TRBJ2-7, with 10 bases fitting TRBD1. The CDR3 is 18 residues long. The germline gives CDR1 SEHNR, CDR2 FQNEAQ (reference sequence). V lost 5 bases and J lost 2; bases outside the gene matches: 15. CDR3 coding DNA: TGTGCCAGCAGCAACGACAGGGGGCCTAGTCAAGTCGCCTACGAGCAGTACTTC. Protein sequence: CASSNDRGPSQVAYEQYF. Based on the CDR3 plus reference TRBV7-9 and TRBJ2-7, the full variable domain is DTGVSQNPRHKITKRGQNVTFRCDPISEHNRLYWYRQTLGQGPEFLTYFQNEAQLEKSRLLSDRFSAERPKGSFSTLEIQRTEQGDSAMYLCASSNDRGPSQVAYEQYFGPGTRLTVT.

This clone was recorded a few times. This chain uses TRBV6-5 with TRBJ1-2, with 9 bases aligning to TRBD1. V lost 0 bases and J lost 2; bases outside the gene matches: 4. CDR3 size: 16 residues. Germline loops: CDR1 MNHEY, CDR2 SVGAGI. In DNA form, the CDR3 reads TGTGCCAGCAGTTACTCCGGGACAGGGCCCAACTATGGCTACACCTTC. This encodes CASSYSGTGPNYGYTF.

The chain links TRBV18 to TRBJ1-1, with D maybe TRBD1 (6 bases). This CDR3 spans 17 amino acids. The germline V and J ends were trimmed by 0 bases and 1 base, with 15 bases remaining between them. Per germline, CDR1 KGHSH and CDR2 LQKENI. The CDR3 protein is CASSPPGWDKKNTEAFF. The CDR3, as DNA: TGTGCCAGCTCACCACCTGGTTGGGACAAGAAGAACACTGAAGCTTTCTTT.

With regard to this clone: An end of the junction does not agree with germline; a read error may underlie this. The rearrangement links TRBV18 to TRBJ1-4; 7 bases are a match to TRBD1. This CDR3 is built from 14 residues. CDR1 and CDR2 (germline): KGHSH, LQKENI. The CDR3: CASSAPGQFEKLFF. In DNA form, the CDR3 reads TGTGCCAGCTCAGCACCGGGACAGTTCGAAAAACTGTTTTTT.

The chain's CDR3 is CASSLSRPGTSEAFF. The DNA of the CDR3 is TGTGCCAGCAGCCTATCACGACCTGGGACATCTGAAGCTTTCTTT. The chain carries TRBV2 and TRBJ1-1; tentatively, D is TRBD1 (6 bases). The CDR3 is made up of 15 amino acids. The V gene lost 6 bases and the J gene lost 6 bases, with 20 bases spanning the gap. The germline gives CDR1 SNHLY, CDR2 FYNNEI.

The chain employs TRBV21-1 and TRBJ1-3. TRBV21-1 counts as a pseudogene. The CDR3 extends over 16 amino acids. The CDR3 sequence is CASSSRGRILGNTIYF. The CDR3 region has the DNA TGTGCCAGCAGCTCACGCGGGCGGATCCTTGGAAACACCATATATTTT.

The CDR3 here is CASSEGGKGNSPLHF. As DNA, the CDR3 is TGTGCCAGCAGTGAGGGAGGAAAAGGGAATTCACCCCTCCACTTT. This chain uses TRBV2 with TRBJ1-6; D unclear. V was shortened by 3 bases and J by 7 bases, with 13 bases between the two germline ends. CDR3 size: 15 residues. In germline, CDR1 is SNHLY, CDR2 FYNNEI.

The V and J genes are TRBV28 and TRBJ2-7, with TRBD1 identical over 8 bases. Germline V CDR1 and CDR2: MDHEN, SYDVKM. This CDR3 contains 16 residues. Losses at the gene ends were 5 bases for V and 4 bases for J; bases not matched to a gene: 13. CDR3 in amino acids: CASSGSPGQGGYEQYF. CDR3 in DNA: TGTGCCAGCAGTGGGAGCCCCGGACAGGGCGGATACGAGCAGTACTTC.

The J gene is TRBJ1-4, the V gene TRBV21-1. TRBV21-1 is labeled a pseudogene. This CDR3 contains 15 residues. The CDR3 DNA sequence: TGTGCCAGCAGCAACGGACGTAGCGTCGATGAAAAACTGTTTTTT. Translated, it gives CASSNGRSVDEKLFF.

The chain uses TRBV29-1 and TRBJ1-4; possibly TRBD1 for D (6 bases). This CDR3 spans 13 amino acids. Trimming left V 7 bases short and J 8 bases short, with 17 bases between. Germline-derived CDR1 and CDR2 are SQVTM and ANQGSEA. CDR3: CSARTVQGEKLFF. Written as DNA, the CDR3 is TGCAGCGCCCGGACAGTCCAGGGGGAAAAACTGTTTTTT.

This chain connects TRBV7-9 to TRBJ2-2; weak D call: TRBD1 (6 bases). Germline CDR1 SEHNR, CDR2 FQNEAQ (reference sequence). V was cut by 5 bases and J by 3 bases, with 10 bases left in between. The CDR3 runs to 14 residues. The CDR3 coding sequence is TGTGCCAGCAGCAGCTACAGGGACACCGGGGAGCTGTTTTTT. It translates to CASSSYRDTGELFF.

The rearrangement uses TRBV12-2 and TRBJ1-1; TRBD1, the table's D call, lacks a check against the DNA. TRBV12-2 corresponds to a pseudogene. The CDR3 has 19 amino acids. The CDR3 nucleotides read TGTGCAAGTCGCTTAGCGCTAGAAGGGACAGAGTCGGGCAACACTGAAGCTTTCTTT. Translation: CASRLALEGTESGNTEAFF.

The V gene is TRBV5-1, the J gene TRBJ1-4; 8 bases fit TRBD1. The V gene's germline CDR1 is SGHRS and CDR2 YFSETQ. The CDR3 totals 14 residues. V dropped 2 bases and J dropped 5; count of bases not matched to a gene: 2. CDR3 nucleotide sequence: TGCGCCAGCAGCTTCGGGACAGGAAATGAAAAACTGTTTTTT. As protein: CASSFGTGNEKLFF. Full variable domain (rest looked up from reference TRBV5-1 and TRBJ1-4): KAGVTQTPRYLIKTRGQQVTLSCSPISGHRSVSWYQQTPGQGLQFLFEYFSETQRNKGNFPGRFSGRQFSNSRSEMNVSTLELGDSALYLCASSFGTGNEKLFFGSGTQLSVL.

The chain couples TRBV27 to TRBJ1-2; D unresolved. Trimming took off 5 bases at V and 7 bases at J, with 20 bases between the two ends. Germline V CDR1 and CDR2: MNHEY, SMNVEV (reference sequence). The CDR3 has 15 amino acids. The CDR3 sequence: CASSLRPNAVGGYTF. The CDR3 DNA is TGTGCCAGCAGTCTCCGGCCCAACGCGGTTGGTGGCTACACCTTC.

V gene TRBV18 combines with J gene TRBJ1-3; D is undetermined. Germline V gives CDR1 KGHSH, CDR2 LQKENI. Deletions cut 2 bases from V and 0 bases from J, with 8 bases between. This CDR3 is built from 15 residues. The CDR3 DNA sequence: TGTGCCAGCTCACCAGCGGCAGACTCTGGAAACACCATATATTTT. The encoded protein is CASSPAADSGNTIYF.

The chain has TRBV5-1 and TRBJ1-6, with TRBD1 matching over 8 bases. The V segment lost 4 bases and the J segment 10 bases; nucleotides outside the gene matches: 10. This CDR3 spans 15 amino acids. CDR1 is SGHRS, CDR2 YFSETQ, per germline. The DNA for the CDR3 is TGCGCCAGCAGCATTTCGACAGGGGTAGGGTCACCCCTCCACTTT. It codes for CASSISTGVGSPLHF. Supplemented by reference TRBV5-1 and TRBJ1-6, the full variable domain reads KAGVTQTPRYLIKTRGQQVTLSCSPISGHRSVSWYQQTPGQGLQFLFEYFSETQRNKGNFPGRFSGRQFSNSRSEMNVSTLELGDSALYLCASSISTGVGSPLHFGNGTRLTVT.